This is a list of T cell receptor beta chains from one sample in a study of T cells in Graves' hyperthyroidism and ophthalmopathy. TCRdb reprocessed the multiplex PCR reads with MiXCR, giving one entry per CDR3 protein. This table has 20,000 to 30,000 distinct CDR3 sequences, roughly 46% appearing once. Source material: blood. The receptor source for this set is a woman aged 30 to 39 with Graves' hyperthyroidism. CDR3s include the opening cysteine and the closing phenylalanine or tryptophan. The D gene is left open where the match is weak. Not all rows give a size; the values are once, few, many and, for expanded clones, a class.

V gene	J gene	clone size	D gene	CDR3 protein	CDR3 DNA
TRBV10-3	TRBJ2-3	-	-	CAMQMRNTDTQYF	TGTGCCATGCAGATGAGAAACACAGATACGCAGTATTTT
TRBV12-3/TRBV12-4	TRBJ1-5	many	-	CASSLYGSNQPQHF	TGTGCCAGCAGTTTATACGGGAGCAATCAGCCCCAGCATTTT
TRBV12-3/TRBV12-4	TRBJ2-5	many	TRBD1	CASSFADRGQTQYF	TGTGCCAGCAGTTTTGCCGACAGGGGTCAGACCCAGTACTTC
TRBV7-3	TRBJ2-2	-	-	CASGPRNTGELFF	TGTGCCAGCGGCCCCCGAAACACCGGGGAGCTGTTTTTT
TRBV7-6	TRBJ1-3	medium-sized	-	CASSVISGNTIYF	TGTGCCAGCAGCGTCATATCTGGAAACACCATATATTTT
TRBV7-7	TRBJ2-1	-	TRBD2	CASSSGLAGGNEQFF	TGTGCTAGCAGCTCGGGACTAGCGGGAGGGAATGAGCAGTTCTTC
TRBV15	TRBJ1-6	few	-	CATSREGPGRTRSPLHF	TGTGCCACCAGCAGAGAGGGTCCAGGACGGACTAGATCACCCCTCCACTTT
TRBV7-2	TRBJ1-1	-	-	CASSLQAGGFF	TGTGCCAGCAGCTTACAGGCCGGAGGTTTCTTT
TRBV20-1	TRBJ2-4	many	-	CSATRGGLAKNIQYF	TGCAGTGCTACCAGAGGGGGACTAGCCAAAAACATTCAGTACTTC
TRBV20-1	TRBJ2-1	many	TRBD2	CSARGLAGSGYNEQFF	TGCAGTGCTAGAGGTCTAGCGGGATCCGGCTACAATGAGCAGTTCTTC
TRBV20-1	TRBJ1-1	-	TRBD1	CSARAGQGGSDTEAFF	TGCAGTGCTCGCGCAGGACAGGGAGGGTCGGACACTGAAGCTTTCTTT
TRBV2	TRBJ2-2	-	TRBD1	CASSERGQGNTGELFF	TGTGCCAGCAGTGAGAGGGGACAGGGGAACACCGGGGAGCTGTTTTTT
TRBV2	TRBJ2-7	-	-	CASSADFYEQYF	TGTGCCAGCAGTGCTGACTTCTACGAGCAGTACTTC
TRBV6-2/TRBV6-3	TRBJ2-7	-	-	CASSSFQAATYEQYF	TGTGCCAGCAGTTCATTTCAGGCCGCCACCTACGAGCAGTACTTC
TRBV9	TRBJ2-7	medium-sized	TRBD2	CASSVGGLGYEQYF	TGTGCCAGCAGCGTAGGGGGACTAGGCTACGAGCAGTACTTC
TRBV19	TRBJ2-2	-	TRBD2	CASSMSASGRGPGELFF	TGTGCCAGTAGTATGTCGGCTAGCGGGAGAGGGCCCGGGGAGCTGTTTTTT
TRBV9	TRBJ2-7	medium-sized	-	CASSPLGQGTYEQYF	TGTGCCAGCAGCCCCCTAGGGCAGGGCACATACGAGCAGTACTTC
TRBV5-5	TRBJ1-3	many	-	CASSSPRAIYF	TGTGCCAGCAGCTCCCCCAGAGCCATATATTTT
TRBV15	TRBJ2-1	-	TRBD2	CATSEGTSGNEQFF	TGTGCCACCAGCGAGGGGACTAGCGGGAATGAGCAGTTCTTC
TRBV30	TRBJ2-1	many	-	CAWSTGSYNEQFF	TGTGCCTGGAGTACGGGCTCCTACAATGAGCAGTTCTTC
TRBV14	TRBJ2-5	many	TRBD2	CASSLLAGGTKETQYF	TGTGCCAGCAGCCTACTAGCGGGAGGCACAAAAGAGACCCAGTACTTC
TRBV6-5	TRBJ2-1	many	TRBD2	CASRGEPGTSGINEQFF	TGTGCCAGCAGGGGGGAACCCGGGACTAGCGGGATCAATGAGCAGTTCTTC
TRBV5-1	TRBJ1-5	many	-	CASSLAPLIHSNQPQHF	TGCGCCAGCAGCTTGGCCCCCCTAATCCATAGCAATCAGCCCCAGCATTTT
TRBV6-1	TRBJ1-2	-	-	CASGEAVRLSPYGYTF	TGTGCCAGCGGTGAAGCTGTCAGGTTGTCCCCCTATGGCTACACCTTC
TRBV5-6	TRBJ1-1	many	TRBD1	CASTLGPGAGGKAFF	TGTGCCAGCACCCTGGGGCCGGGCGCAGGGGGAAAAGCTTTCTTT
TRBV19	TRBJ1-5	many	TRBD1	CASTGTGGLSNQPQHF	TGTGCCAGTACCGGGACAGGGGGACTTAGCAATCAGCCCCAGCATTTT
TRBV7-2	TRBJ2-7	few	-	CASSSSITYEQYF	TGTGCCAGCAGCTCCTCTATCACCTACGAGCAGTACTTC
TRBV10-3	TRBJ1-2	-	-	CAMKIEEGYGYTF	TGTGCCATGAAGATAGAGGAGGGCTATGGCTACACCTTC
TRBV7-8	TRBJ1-6	-	-	CASSEHDPSSYNSPLHF	TGTGCCAGCAGCGAACACGATCCAAGCTCCTATAATTCACCCCTCCACTTT
TRBV6-1	TRBJ2-7	many	-	CASSETVSAYEQYF	TGTGCCAGCAGTGAAACGGTCAGCGCCTACGAGCAGTACTTC
TRBV29-1	TRBJ1-5	few	TRBD1	CSVRDRGQPQHF	TGCAGCGTTAGGGACAGGGGCCAGCCCCAGCATTTT
TRBV20-1	TRBJ2-7	-	TRBD1	CSAIRTGGSYEQYF	TGCAGTGCCATTAGGACAGGGGGCTCCTACGAGCAGTACTTC